These 16 T cell receptor beta chains were all obtained from the same sample, sequenced in a study of shared clonotypes between healthy human individuals. The protocol was immunoSEQ multiplex PCR, while the TCRdb copy is restricted to in-frame clones and leaves out a portion. The repertoire holds about 680,000 clones, with less than 80% as singletons. Sequenced: memory CD4+ T cells sorted from blood. Documented subset: CD45RA-negative fraction. The source is a woman aged 25 to 39 in good health.

In this sample, this clone turned up many times. This rearrangement joins TRBV29-1 to TRBJ2-3, with D possibly matching TRBD2 (5 bases). The V and J ends lost 2 bases and 3 bases respectively, with 15 bases between them. The CDR3 has 15 residues. Germline V gives CDR1 SQVTM, CDR2 ANQGSEA. The CDR3 DNA sequence: TGCAGCGTTGAATGGGCTAGCCTGGGGACAGATACGCAGTATTTT. As protein: CSVEWASLGTDTQYF.

Concerning this clone: The sample holds other DNA sequences that translate to the same CDR3. The chain joins TRBV6-5 to TRBJ1-2; D gene unclear. Germline CDR1 MNHEY, CDR2 SVGAGI. Trimming took 0 bases from V and 7 from J, leaving 12 bases between them. The CDR3 has 14 residues. The CDR3 loop reads CASSYSGSRSGYTF. The CDR3, as DNA: TGTGCCAGCAGTTACTCGGGCAGTAGGTCTGGCTACACCTTC.

The sample holds one count of this clone. Other DNA sequences in the sample encode the same CDR3. This sequence joins TRBV5-1 and TRBJ1-1; perhaps TRBD1 as D (5 bases). The CDR3 consists of 15 residues. Germline loops: CDR1 SGHRS, CDR2 YFSETQ. Trimming took off 4 bases at V and 0 bases at J, with 13 bases between the two ends. CDR3 DNA sequence: TGCGCCAGCAGCCCGGGCCAGGGTCTGAACACTGAAGCTTTCTTT. It codes for CASSPGQGLNTEAFF.

This clone was observed a few times. The rearrangement uses TRBV11-1 and TRBJ1-2, with D possibly matching TRBD1 (6 bases). The germline V gene has CDR1 SGHAT and CDR2 FQDESV (reference sequence). Trimming cost V 5 bases and J 8 bases, with 12 bases left between them. The CDR3 totals 12 residues. The CDR3 reads CASSAHRDGYTF. DNA for the CDR3: TGTGCCAGCAGCGCACACAGGGACGGCTACACCTTC. Supplemented by reference TRBV11-1 and TRBJ1-2, the full variable domain reads EAEVAQSPRYKITEKSQAVAFWCDPISGHATLYWYRQILGQGPELLVQFQDESVVDDSQLPKDRFSAERLKGVDSTLKIQPAELGDSAMYLCASSAHRDGYTFGSGTRLTVV.

Points on this clone: Additional DNA sequences in this sample encode the identical CDR3. The rearrangement joins TRBV28 to TRBJ2-5, with 8 positions matching TRBD2. With 2 bases clipped from V and 2 bases from J, the junction kept 4 bases outside the gene matches. The germline V gene encodes CDR1 MDHEN and CDR2 SYDVKM. The length of the CDR3 is 15 residues. As DNA, the CDR3 is TGTGCCAGCAGTTTAACTAGCGGAGGTCAAGAGACCCAGTACTTC. As protein: CASSLTSGGQETQYF.

The chain recombines TRBV25-1 with TRBJ1-2; D is uncertain. There are 16 residues in the CDR3. With 0 bases removed from V and 4 bases from J, the gap between germline ends came to 15 bases. The germline V gene has CDR1 MGHDK and CDR2 SYGVNS. CDR3 sequence: CASSEYGREGFYGYTF. In DNA, the CDR3 is TGTGCCAGCAGTGAATATGGTCGGGAGGGATTCTATGGCTACACCTTC.

In this sample, this clone turned up a few times. For the CDR3, the DNA is TGTGCCAGCAGCTGGAGGGGTTCGAGCCCGGGAGGCTACGAGCAGTACTTC. Residues: CASSWRGSSPGGYEQYF. The rearrangement links TRBV13 to TRBJ2-7; 7 bases agree with TRBD2. V dropped 4 bases and J dropped 3; count of bases not matched to a gene: 15. Germline V gene sequence: CDR1 PRHDT, CDR2 FYEKMQ (reference sequence). The CDR3 sequence is 17 residues long.

The chain couples TRBV7-2 to TRBJ1-1; no clear D. In germline, CDR1 is SGHTA, CDR2 FQGNSA. V shed 5 bases and J shed 5 bases, with 18 bases lying between them. CDR3 length: 15 amino acids. The CDR3 DNA reads TGTGCCAGCAGCCCCCAGTCCGCGGCGTGGACTGAAGCTTTCTTT. Translating gives CASSPQSAAWTEAFF.

The chain couples TRBV27 to TRBJ2-5; 9 bases line up with TRBD1. The DNA end lines up better with TRBJ2-7; the J call may be wrong. From germline, CDR1 is MNHEY and CDR2 SMNVEV (reference sequence). The CDR3 loop spans 13 amino acids. The CDR3 DNA follows: TGTGCCAGCCGAAGACAGGGGGCCTACGAGCAGTACTTC. This codes for CASRRQGAYEQYF.

This rearrangement joins TRBV19 to TRBJ1-2; 9 bases align to TRBD1. Germline CDR1 reads LNHDA; CDR2 reads SQIVND (reference sequence). With 5 bases clipped from V and 5 bases from J, the junction kept 9 bases outside the gene matches. The CDR3 sequence is 15 residues long. CDR3 loop: CASSPSGQGPYGYTF. The CDR3 DNA sequence: TGTGCCAGTAGTCCTTCGGGACAGGGTCCTTATGGCTACACCTTC.

Turning to this clone: The same CDR3 is also encoded by other DNA sequences in this sample. The genes are TRBV7-3 and TRBJ2-1; D remains ambiguous. V gave up 0 bases and J gave up 3 bases, with 9 bases separating them. The germline gives CDR1 SGHTA, CDR2 FQGTGA. This CDR3 has 15 residues. The CDR3 here is CASSLTPGLYNEQFF. CDR3 DNA sequence: TGTGCCAGCAGCTTAACGCCAGGCCTCTACAATGAGCAGTTCTTC.

This chain uses TRBV19 with TRBJ1-5; possible D gene TRBD1, 5 bases. CDR3 length: 14 residues. Germline V lookup: CDR1 LNHDA, CDR2 SQIVND (reference sequence). V was cut by 1 base and J by 7 bases, with 11 bases left in between. CDR3 region: CASSIARGPQPQHF. The CDR3 region has the DNA TGTGCCAGTAGTATAGCGCGGGGCCCCCAGCCCCAGCATTTT.

A word on this clone: This same CDR3 is encoded by further DNA sequences in the sample. The chain is built from TRBV5-1 and TRBJ1-3; TRBD1 might be the D (5 bases). Looked up from germline, CDR1 is SGHRS and CDR2 is YFSETQ. The CDR3 runs 14 residues. V was trimmed by 4 bases and J by 4 bases, leaving 12 bases between them. CDR3: CASSAGTAGNTIYF. The CDR3 DNA reads as TGCGCCAGCAGCGCCGGGACCGCCGGAAACACCATATATTTT.

This clone has only a few counts. The V gene is TRBV4-2, the J gene TRBJ1-5; D not resolved. The CDR3 sequence is 16 residues long. From germline, CDR1 is LGHNA and CDR2 YNFKEQ. V shed 0 bases and J shed 5 bases, with 14 bases lying between them. The CDR3 bases are TGTGCCAGCAGCCAAGATCGACTTGGGGTAGATCAGCCCCAGCATTTT. Translating it yields CASSQDRLGVDQPQHF.

The rearrangement joins TRBV14 to TRBJ2-3; the match to TRBD2 covers 9 bases. The CDR3 contains 15 residues. V shed 6 bases and J 1 base; nucleotides not matched to a gene: 5. CDR1 is SGHDN, CDR2 FVKESK, per germline. CDR3 nucleotide sequence: TGTGCCAGCAGAACTAGCGGGCACGGCACAGATACGCAGTATTTT. It encodes CASRTSGHGTDTQYF.

The J gene is TRBJ2-7, the V gene TRBV4-1; 7 nucleotides agree with TRBD2. The V segment lost 3 bases and the J segment 9 bases; nucleotides outside the gene matches: 11. The CDR3 loop spans 14 amino acids. The germline V gene encodes CDR1 MGHRA and CDR2 YSYEKL. CDR3 in amino acids: CASSHTAGDSVQYF. DNA for the CDR3: TGCGCCAGCAGCCACACGGCGGGGGACTCTGTGCAGTACTTC.